The clone carrying this T cell receptor (beta chain) was recorded a few times. The antigen remains undetermined. While unrecorded immune exposures were likely, the donors were nominally healthy when sampled. The data were taken from a study of cytomegalovirus exposure and HLA in healthy donors. General study results and limits: In an earlier analysis, in fewer than 700 donors, most V segments appeared productive either ~87% or ~30% of the time.

V shed 6 bases, J shed 8 bases, and the junction held 6 bases outside the gene matches. The germline V gene has CDR1 MDHEN and CDR2 SYDVKM. The CDR3 spans 13 residues. The primer mix had 60 Vbeta and 13 Jbeta primers. Sequencing used immunoSEQ multiplex PCR; TCRdb keeps in-frame clones, though not all of them. The table has about 120,000 clones, about 8.6% seen once. The material sequenced was PBMCs. The chain uses TRBV28 and TRBJ1-2; 10 bases are a match to TRBD1. The TCR sequence derives from a woman in her thirties or forties in good health and CMV-seropositive. CDR3: CASSQGQGLGYTF. CDR3 DNA sequence: TGTGCCAGCAGCCAGGGACAGGGGCTAGGCTACACCTTC.